This section outlines one TCR beta chain sequence together with its context. As yet, its antigen is unknown. The record originates from a study of cytomegalovirus exposure and HLA in healthy donors. Study-level results: TCR beta chain V- and J-gene trimming was linked, in a later analysis, to a missense variant in DCLRE1C.

In the PCR, 60 Vbeta and 13 Jbeta primers were used. The data were produced by immunoSEQ multiplex PCR, yet TCRdb's version contains in-frame clones alone and is incomplete. The sample gives roughly 95,000 clones, roughly 82% of which show up once; about 3.4% is in the top ten. Trimming removed 1 base from V and 7 bases from J, with 10 bases in between. Germline lookup yields CDR1 MGHRA and CDR2 YSYEKL. The CDR3 is 14 amino acids. The sequence was collected from a young man in good health and CMV-seropositive. Material: PBMCs. V usage is TRBV4-1 and J usage is TRBJ1-4; D gene unclear. The DNA for the CDR3 is TGCGCCAGCAGCCAAGGAGTACAGAGTGAAAAACTGTTTTTT. The encoded protein is CASSQGVQSEKLFF.